Shown below are 29 T cell receptor beta chains from a single sample sequenced in a study of T-cell reconstitution after alpha-beta-depleted transplantation in children. Preparation of the TCRbeta library involved a method that used unique molecular identifiers. TCRdb fed the PCR reads into MiXCR, producing one record per CDR3 protein. The sample has hundreds of thousands of distinct CDR3 sequences, around 13% seen once. The sample in question was PBMCs, mostly from graft donor cells, obtained 360 days after TCRalphabeta/CD19-depleted stem cell transplant. These receptors were taken from a male patient younger than 18 who had a stem cell transplant for acute myeloid leukemia, so the T cells may come from the graft donor.

The rearrangement joins TRBV7-6 to TRBJ2-2; 14 positions match TRBD2. V dropped 5 bases and J dropped 4; count of bases not matched to a gene: 6. CDR1 and CDR2 from the germline V gene are SGHVS and FNYEAQ. The CDR3 contains 17 residues. CDR3 region: CASSPRLAGGVTGELFF. CDR3 coding DNA: TGTGCCAGCAGCCCCCGACTAGCGGGAGGGGTCACCGGGGAGCTGTTTTTT. The full variable domain, with the rest looked up from reference TRBV7-6 and TRBJ2-2, is GAGVSQSPRYKVTKRGQDVALRCDPISGHVSLYWYRQALGQGPEFLTYFNYEAQQDKSGLPNDRFSAERPEGSISTLTIQRTEQRDSAMYRCASSPRLAGGVTGELFFGEGSRLTVL.

V gene TRBV29-1 combines with J gene TRBJ2-3; D might be TRBD2 (6 bases). V gave up 4 bases and J gave up 1 base, with 15 bases separating them. The CDR3 is made up of 15 amino acids. The germline V gene encodes CDR1 SQVTM and CDR2 ANQGSEA. Here the CDR3 reads CSVAGKLARTDTQYF. The CDR3 coding sequence is TGCAGCGTTGCAGGGAAACTAGCCCGCACAGATACGCAGTATTTT.

This chain connects TRBV19 to TRBJ2-7, with TRBD2 identical over 12 bases. After removal of 1 base from V and 2 bases from J, the junction contained 6 bases not matched to a gene. Per germline, CDR1 LNHDA and CDR2 SQIVND (reference sequence). CDR3 length equals 17 residues. CDR3: CASSIVLAGGTTYEQYF. For the CDR3, the DNA is TGTGCCAGTAGTATAGTACTAGCGGGAGGAACCACCTACGAGCAGTACTTC.

This clonotype was counted at least ten times. V and J are TRBV12-3 or TRBV12-4 and TRBJ2-1; possible D gene TRBD2, 5 bases. CDR3 size: 15 residues. Trimming pared 5 bases from V and 0 bases from J, leaving 11 bases between. CDR3 residues: CASSPDFSSYNEQFF. The CDR3 DNA reads TGTGCCAGCAGTCCGGACTTTAGCTCCTACAATGAGCAGTTCTTC.

The rearrangement joins TRBV11-2 to TRBJ2-7; 11 bases fit TRBD2. The CDR3 totals 15 residues. V lost 3 bases and J lost 9; bases outside the gene matches: 10. Germline CDR1 reads SGHAT; CDR2 reads FQNNGV. In DNA, the CDR3 is TGTGCCAGCAGCTTCGGACTAGCGGGCCCTACGGTGCAGTACTTC. Translated: CASSFGLAGPTVQYF. Combining the CDR3 with reference TRBV11-2 and TRBJ2-7 gives the whole variable domain EAGVAQSPRYKIIEKRQSVAFWCNPISGHATLYWYQQILGQGPKLLIQFQNNGVVDDSQLPKDRFSAERLKGVDSTLKIQPAKLEDSAVYLCASSFGLAGPTVQYFGPGTRLTVT.

The chain is built from TRBV9 and TRBJ2-1; D remains ambiguous. Germline V gene data show CDR1 as SGDLS and CDR2 as YYNGEE. The CDR3 has 12 amino acids. V gave up 0 bases and J gave up 6 bases, with 4 bases separating them. The CDR3 nucleotides are TGTGCCAGCAGCGTAGCTGTCAATGAGCAGTTCTTC. Protein sequence: CASSVAVNEQFF.

This clonotype was seen a handful of times. It may be a read error: a sequence one base away is much more abundant. V and J are TRBV5-6 and TRBJ2-7; D unclear. V lost 0 bases and J lost 2, with 6 bases in between. Germline V CDR1 and CDR2: SGHDT, YYEEEE. This CDR3 spans 13 amino acids. CDR3 in amino acids: CASSLGPAYEQYV. The CDR3 DNA is TGTGCCAGCAGCTTGGGACCAGCCTACGAGCAGTACGTC.

This clonotype showed up many times. This rearrangement joins TRBV15 to TRBJ2-7, with D possibly matching TRBD2 (5 bases). The CDR3 has 15 amino acids. V was clipped by 5 bases and J by 3 bases, with 17 bases between them. Germline V lookup: CDR1 LNHNV, CDR2 YYDKDF (reference sequence). The CDR3 here is CATSSGPGYFYEQYF. The CDR3 DNA reads TGTGCCACCAGCTCCGGGCCGGGGTATTTCTACGAGCAGTACTTC. Based on the CDR3 plus reference TRBV15 and TRBJ2-7, the full variable domain is DAMVIQNPRYQVTQFGKPVTLSCSQTLNHNVMYWYQQKSSQAPKLLFHYYDKDFNNEADTPDNFQSRRPNTSFCFLDIRSPGLGDTAMYLCATSSGPGYFYEQYFGPGTRLTVT.

This clonotype showed up many times. The chain couples TRBV20-1 to TRBJ2-7, with unresolved D. Germline CDR1 reads DFQATT; CDR2 reads SNEGSKA (reference sequence). The V end was cut by 8 bases, the J end by 7 bases, with 27 bases between. The CDR3 has 15 residues. CDR3 nucleotide sequence: TGCAGTTCGAGCACCCACGAGGTCCCCGTCGAGGAGCAGTACTTC. The encoded protein is CSSSTHEVPVEEQYF.

The chain uses TRBV4-3 and TRBJ2-7, with TRBD2 matching over 8 bases. CDR3 length: 15 residues. V lost 0 bases and J lost 7; bases outside the gene matches: 8. CDR1 and CDR2 (germline): LGHNA, YSLEER. CDR3 loop: CASSQDRLAGLEQYF. CDR3 sequence (DNA): TGCGCCAGCAGCCAAGATAGGCTAGCGGGCCTGGAGCAGTACTTC.

This clonotype was found a few times. The V call is TRBV7-9, the J call TRBJ1-3, with D perhaps matching TRBD1 (6 bases). Germline V gene lookup returns CDR1 SEHNR and CDR2 FQNEAQ (reference sequence). Trimming took 2 bases from V and 0 from J, leaving 14 bases between them. The CDR3 consists of 17 residues. CDR3: CASSLFSGAISGNTIYF. The CDR3 nucleotides read TGTGCCAGCAGCTTATTTTCAGGGGCGATCTCTGGAAACACCATATATTTT. Together with reference TRBV7-9 and TRBJ1-3, the CDR3 gives the full variable domain: DTGVSQNPRHKITKRGQNVTFRCDPISEHNRLYWYRQTLGQGPEFLTYFQNEAQLEKSRLLSDRFSAERPKGSFSTLEIQRTEQGDSAMYLCASSLFSGAISGNTIYFGEGSWLTVV.

There are many counts of this clonotype. This chain uses TRBV12-3 or TRBV12-4 with TRBJ2-7; a weak D match, TRBD2 (6 bases). The ends were cut back, 6 bases at V and 2 bases at J, with 17 bases in the middle. This CDR3 comprises 15 residues. CDR3 nucleotide sequence: TGTGCCAGCAGCTTCGGGGGAATAGTGGCCTACGAGCAGTACTTC. Protein: CASSFGGIVAYEQYF.

There are many counts of this clonotype. The gene calls are TRBV20-1 and TRBJ2-7, with TRBD2 matching 7 bases. The V segment lost 1 base and the J segment 7 bases; nucleotides outside the gene matches: 13. Germline-derived CDR1 and CDR2 are DFQATT and SNEGSKA (reference sequence). This CDR3 has 15 amino acids. CDR3 sequence: CSARGTGLSNWEQYF. CDR3 DNA: TGCAGTGCTAGAGGAACGGGACTAAGCAATTGGGAGCAGTACTTC.

This clonotype was counted between two and nine times. The rearrangement links TRBV21-1 to TRBJ2-7; TRBD2 reflects the table's D call only, with no check against the DNA. TRBV21-1 is given as a pseudogene. The CDR3 is 16 amino acids. CDR3 sequence (DNA): TGTGCCAGCAGCAAAGGGCAGACTAGCGGGGCCTACGAGCAGTACTTC. It specifies CASSKGQTSGAYEQYF.

This clonotype was detected many times. V and J are TRBV12-3 or TRBV12-4 and TRBJ2-2; TRBD1 might be the D (6 bases). V lost 4 bases and J 4 bases, leaving 16 bases between the germline ends. This CDR3 is 16 amino acids long. The CDR3 loop is CASSSGTPRTTGELFF. The CDR3 DNA sequence: TGTGCCAGCAGTTCCGGGACACCGCGAACCACCGGGGAGCTGTTTTTT.

In its sample, this clonotype was seen many times. The J gene is TRBJ2-2, the V gene TRBV7-6, with D perhaps TRBD2 (5 bases). CDR3 length: 14 residues. Germline V lookup: CDR1 SGHVS, CDR2 FNYEAQ. Trimming shortened V by 5 bases and J by 5 bases, and 12 bases separated the two germline ends. CDR3 bases: TGTGCCAGCAGCCCCAGAGGAGGTACCGGGGAGCTGTTTTTT. It encodes CASSPRGGTGELFF.

The sample holds a few counts of this clonotype. V is TRBV12-3 or TRBV12-4 and J is TRBJ2-5, with a weak D call TRBD2 (6 bases). Trimming left V 4 bases short and J 0 bases short, with 12 bases between. CDR3 length equals 15 residues. CDR3 sequence reads: CASSYAAGYQETQYF. For the CDR3, the DNA is TGTGCCAGCAGTTATGCGGCGGGGTACCAAGAGACCCAGTACTTC.

Ten or more counts support this clonotype. This chain connects TRBV4-3 to TRBJ2-3, with 8 bases identical to TRBD1. Germline V gene data show CDR1 as LGHNA and CDR2 as YSLEER. J gave up 1 base and V 0 bases, and 3 bases lay outside the gene matches. There are 16 residues in the CDR3. For the CDR3, the DNA is TGCGCCAGCAGCCAAGAAGGACAGGGAGGCACAGATACGCAGTATTTT. Its translation: CASSQEGQGGTDTQYF.

With respect to this clonotype: The junction departs from the called germline gene at one end, perhaps through a read error. V usage is TRBV20-1 and J usage is TRBJ2-1; D might be TRBD2 (6 bases). Germline V gene sequence: CDR1 DFQATT, CDR2 SNEGSKA (reference sequence). The CDR3 is 16 amino acids. CDR3 residues: CSAPRGTSSPRDERFF. In DNA, the CDR3 is TGCAGTGCACCGAGAGGGACTTCCAGTCCTAGGGATGAGCGGTTCTTC.

This clonotype was counted between two and nine times. The chain uses TRBV28 and TRBJ1-1; D is perhaps TRBD1 (5 bases). This CDR3 comprises 15 residues. The V gene's germline CDR1 is MDHEN and CDR2 SYDVKM. Trimming removed 3 bases at V and 1 base at J, with 12 bases between. The CDR3 spells CASSFLPGTNTEAFF. The DNA of the CDR3 is TGTGCCAGCAGTTTTCTTCCGGGGACGAACACTGAAGCTTTCTTT.

This clonotype was recorded many times. The chain uses TRBV29-1 and TRBJ2-1; tentatively, D is TRBD2 (5 bases). Trimming left V 6 bases short and J 9 bases short, with 15 bases between. The CDR3 length is 12 residues. In germline, CDR1 is SQVTM, CDR2 ANQGSEA. As DNA, the CDR3 is TGCAGCGTAGAACAAGGTGCGGGTGAGCAGTTCTTC. It yields the protein CSVEQGAGEQFF.

This chain connects TRBV7-2 to TRBJ2-1; tentatively, D is TRBD1 (6 bases). V lost 3 bases to trimming and J lost 2 bases, with 11 bases between them. This CDR3 is 15 amino acids long. Germline V gene sequence: CDR1 SGHTA, CDR2 FQGNSA. The CDR3 protein is CASSFRTGTYNEQFF. The CDR3 bases are TGTGCCAGCAGCTTTCGAACAGGGACCTACAATGAGCAGTTCTTC.

This clonotype was detected ten times or more. CDR3 in DNA: TGTGCCAGCAGCTCCAGAAAAAACAATGAGCAGTTCTTC. This gives the protein CASSSRKNNEQFF. The V and J genes are TRBV11-3 and TRBJ2-1; D is ambiguous. The germline gives CDR1 SGHNT, CDR2 YENEEA. With 4 bases removed from V and 5 bases from J, the gap between germline ends came to 9 bases. The CDR3 runs to 13 residues.

The chain employs TRBV11-1 and TRBJ2-3; D is unclear. Germline loops: CDR1 SGHAT, CDR2 FQDESV (reference sequence). The ends were cut back, 1 base at V and 3 bases at J, with 14 bases in the middle. The CDR3 totals 16 residues. The CDR3 DNA follows: TGTGCCAGCAGCTTAGAACCCCTGAAAGTGACAGATACGCAGTATTTT. Its protein is CASSLEPLKVTDTQYF.

The rearrangement links TRBV5-1 to TRBJ2-1, with 7 bases aligning to TRBD1. Germline CDR1 and CDR2: SGHRS and YFSETQ. V shed 3 bases and J 4 bases; nucleotides not matched to a gene: 4. The CDR3 contains 14 residues. This CDR3 is CASSYGQVYNEQFF. DNA for the CDR3: TGCGCCAGCAGCTACGGACAGGTGTACAATGAGCAGTTCTTC.

V and J are TRBV21-1 and TRBJ2-7; the table names TRBD2, a call not compared with the DNA. TRBV21-1 is marked as a pseudogene. The CDR3 is made up of 10 amino acids. CDR3 sequence: CASSRRGQYF. The CDR3 nucleotides are TGTGCCAGCAGCAGGCGGGGGCAGTACTTC.

This clonotype came up many times. The J gene is TRBJ2-7, the V gene TRBV7-9, with 10 bases fitting TRBD2. There are 13 residues in the CDR3. From germline, CDR1 is SEHNR and CDR2 FQNEAQ (reference sequence). Unmatched junction bases numbered 1, after V lost 5 bases and J lost 3 bases. The DNA for the CDR3 is TGTGCCAGCAGCGCTAGCGGGAGCTACGAGCAGTACTTC. It codes for CASSASGSYEQYF. The variable domain in full, with the rest retrieved from reference TRBV7-9 and TRBJ2-7, is DTGVSQNPRHKITKRGQNVTFRCDPISEHNRLYWYRQTLGQGPEFLTYFQNEAQLEKSRLLSDRFSAERPKGSFSTLEIQRTEQGDSAMYLCASSASGSYEQYFGPGTRLTVT.

V gene TRBV28 combines with J gene TRBJ2-3; 12 bases match TRBD2. This CDR3 has 14 residues. J gave up 3 bases and V 11 bases, and 6 bases lay outside the gene matches. Per germline, CDR1 MDHEN and CDR2 SYDVKM. CDR3 amino acids: CAAGGTSGTDTQYF. In DNA, the CDR3 is TGTGCCGCAGGGGGGACTAGCGGGACAGATACGCAGTATTTT.

This clonotype was detected only a few times. The chain recombines TRBV4-3 with TRBJ1-4; 10 bases map to TRBD1. Germline-derived CDR1 and CDR2 are LGHNA and YSLEER. CDR3 length: 15 amino acids. V shed 4 bases and J 8 bases; nucleotides not matched to a gene: 7. This chain's CDR3 is CASSPRTGGLEKLFF. In DNA form, the CDR3 reads TGCGCCAGCAGCCCCCGGACAGGGGGGTTGGAAAAACTGTTTTTT.